These T cell receptor beta chains were read from a single sample in a study of CD8+CD57+ T cells in acquired aplastic anemia. Each CDR3 protein is one row after TCRdb ran MiXCR on the reads. This table holds 75,000 to 80,000 distinct CDR3 sequences, 70% found once. Source material: sorted CD4+, CD8+, or CD8+CD57+ T cells (not recorded which) from PBMCs. The receptors were gathered from a human donor with aplastic anemia. The CDR3 runs from the conserved cysteine through the conserved F or W. Clone size is given for some rows only: seen once, a few or many times, or a class if the clone is expanded.

J gene: TRBJ1-3
clone size: few
V gene: TRBV29-1
CDR3 protein: CSVGASGNTIYF

J gene: TRBJ2-7
clone size: few
V gene: TRBV11-3
CDR3 protein: CASSLGRGQYF

J gene: TRBJ2-7
clone size: -
V gene: TRBV20-1
CDR3 protein: CSARDPGTGGEQYF

J gene: TRBJ2-1
clone size: -
V gene: TRBV25-1
CDR3 protein: CASSPRLGQDDEQFF

J gene: TRBJ1-1
clone size: few
V gene: TRBV24-1
CDR3 protein: CATQAGGLNTEAFF

J gene: TRBJ2-3
clone size: -
V gene: TRBV12-5
CDR3 protein: CASGLSGADTQYF

J gene: TRBJ2-1
clone size: -
V gene: TRBV11-2
CDR3 protein: CASSWGTSTDSTYNEQFF

J gene: TRBJ2-7
clone size: -
V gene: TRBV2
CDR3 protein: CASLHSGTSTEQYF

J gene: TRBJ1-2
clone size: -
V gene: TRBV6-1
CDR3 protein: CASRQGTAHGYTF

J gene: TRBJ2-5
clone size: once
V gene: TRBV9
CDR3 protein: CASRPRDQWGETQYF

J gene: TRBJ1-5
clone size: -
V gene: TRBV2
CDR3 protein: CASSEEGTAYQPQHF

J gene: TRBJ2-5
clone size: -
V gene: TRBV7-7
CDR3 protein: CASSLFWEETQYF

J gene: TRBJ2-3
clone size: -
V gene: TRBV7-9
CDR3 protein: CASGLQGTDTQYF

J gene: TRBJ1-5
clone size: -
V gene: TRBV12-3/TRBV12-4
CDR3 protein: CASSRGTLDDQPQHF

J gene: TRBJ1-3
clone size: -
V gene: TRBV10-2
CDR3 protein: CASSEGAGYSGNTIYF

J gene: TRBJ2-4
clone size: -
V gene: TRBV24-1
CDR3 protein: CATSETGGNHIQYF

J gene: TRBJ1-1
clone size: -
V gene: TRBV7-9
CDR3 protein: CASSFGSDTEAFF

J gene: TRBJ1-3
clone size: -
V gene: TRBV24-1
CDR3 protein: CATSDSRGSGNTIYF

J gene: TRBJ2-7
clone size: -
V gene: TRBV2
CDR3 protein: CASSVQGRDEQYF

J gene: TRBJ1-6
clone size: -
V gene: TRBV25-1
CDR3 protein: CASSESRQLQDNSPLHF

J gene: TRBJ1-1
clone size: few
V gene: TRBV4-2
CDR3 protein: CASSQDTGQNTEAFF

J gene: TRBJ2-1
clone size: -
V gene: TRBV10-3
CDR3 protein: CAISDDTGGEQFF

J gene: TRBJ2-7
clone size: once
V gene: TRBV7-9
CDR3 protein: CASSPPHLYEQYF

J gene: TRBJ2-2
clone size: -
V gene: TRBV20-1
CDR3 protein: CSARGPPGELFF

J gene: TRBJ2-5
clone size: -
V gene: TRBV20-1
CDR3 protein: CSASMTGAGYF

J gene: TRBJ2-7
clone size: -
V gene: TRBV19
CDR3 protein: CASSMKQSYEQYF

J gene: TRBJ2-3
clone size: -
V gene: TRBV15
CDR3 protein: CATSRVGYTDTQYF

J gene: TRBJ2-7
clone size: few
V gene: TRBV4-1
CDR3 protein: CASSQGRGDEQYF

J gene: TRBJ1-1
clone size: -
V gene: TRBV27
CDR3 protein: CACQGGASEAFF

J gene: TRBJ1-3
clone size: -
V gene: TRBV15
CDR3 protein: CATSRDRDPGNTIYF

J gene: TRBJ2-7
clone size: -
V gene: TRBV7-8
CDR3 protein: CASSRQPQNEQYF

J gene: TRBJ2-7
clone size: -
V gene: TRBV11-2
CDR3 protein: CASSLEPGPSREQYF

J gene: TRBJ2-1
clone size: many
V gene: TRBV19
CDR3 protein: CASSIGEGNEQFF

J gene: TRBJ2-7
clone size: once
V gene: TRBV2
CDR3 protein: CASRGGGPYEQYF

J gene: TRBJ1-2
clone size: many
V gene: TRBV20-1
CDR3 protein: CSARDRQGYGYTF

J gene: TRBJ2-3
clone size: -
V gene: TRBV24-1
CDR3 protein: CATSEPSSDTQYF

J gene: TRBJ2-1
clone size: -
V gene: TRBV7-3
CDR3 protein: CASSIGTRDNEQFF

J gene: TRBJ1-1
clone size: -
V gene: TRBV6-5
CDR3 protein: CASSYSGQLEAFF

J gene: TRBJ1-5
clone size: -
V gene: TRBV18
CDR3 protein: CASSPRDQNQPQHF

J gene: TRBJ2-3
clone size: -
V gene: TRBV20-1
CDR3 protein: CSATTGMADTQYF

J gene: TRBJ1-1
clone size: -
V gene: TRBV2
CDR3 protein: CASSEEGRGNEAFF